This TCR beta chain was observed in a study of T-cell reconstitution after alpha-beta-depleted transplantation in children (dated by TCRdb to 2016 to 2017). Study-level background: T-cell immune reconstitution after TCRalphabeta/CD19-depleted allogeneic hematopoietic cell transplantation in children was quantitatively tracked in the study by means of TCR repertoire profiling. What the authors observed across the whole study: Over the following months the frequencies of hyperexpanded clones went down, and after one year T-cell counts and TCRbeta diversity were mostly credited to newly produced T cells. In some patients, the high TCRbeta diversity seen at day 60 was put down to recipient T cells and intrathymic progenitors that had survived conditioning. Apparently early alphabetaT-cell count recovery about two months after transplant reportedly relied on only several hundred rapidly expanded clones derived from non-depleted graft cells.

Many counts were recorded for this clonotype. The antigen this receptor binds is unknown. No much larger clonotype is one base removed from it; base qualities were not supplied. Library construction relied on PCR. TCRdb lists the instrument as Illumina HiSeq 2500. To normalize quantification of the TCRbeta repertoire, the TCR libraries were built with molecular barcoding that relied on unique molecular identifiers. Using fastp at Q25 and MiXCR, TCRdb reprocessed the public reads and kept productive beta chains. When rows share a CDR3 protein, they turn into one entry using the most common DNA and genes. A total of a few hundred thousand distinct CDR3 sequences appear in this sample, about 7% of them only once. 5.5% to 6.5% of the sample comes from the top ten. The sample's treatment or condition, from its label and the paper: allogeneic hematopoietic cell transplantation with graft depleted of TCRalphabeta T cells and CD19 B cells. TCRalphabeta/CD19-depleted allogeneic hematopoietic cell grafts were given to the transplant recipients, all of whom were children.

At the junction V is shortened by 7 bases and J by 9 bases, with 10 bases in between. Inclusive of the bounding cysteine and phenylalanine, the CDR3 is 10 residues long. The read is trimmed to its CDR3 DNA, 30 bases read in frame from base 1. Via the germline V gene, CDR1 is SQVTM and CDR2 ANQGSEA. The material sequenced was PBMCs, taken before TCRalphabeta/CD19-depleted stem cell transplant. The chain couples TRBV29-1 to TRBJ2-1; D gene: possibly TRBD2, on 5 matching bases. The source of this sequence is a boy aged 2 to 10 with acute lymphoblastic leukemia, due to receive a stem cell transplant. For the CDR3, the sequence is CSGGSGEQFF. The DNA reads TGCAGCGGAGGGTCTGGTGAGCAGTTCTTC.